The sequence of this T cell receptor (beta chain) was determined in a study of blood T cells in healthy people across ages. The use of a sample-barcoded 5' primer and a J-beta primer mix characterized a second PCR of about 7 to 12 cycles. From the 5' RACE reads, TCRdb called clonotypes with MiXCR, one entry per CDR3 protein. The sample lists hundreds of thousands of distinct CDR3 sequences; approximately 60% were seen once. V lost 0 bases to trimming and J lost 7 bases, with 13 bases between them. The CDR3 is 13 amino acids. From germline, CDR1 is DFQATT and CDR2 SNEGSKA (reference sequence). Sequencing input: blood. The chain combines TRBV20-1 with TRBJ2-7; D perhaps matches TRBD2 (5 bases). This sequence originates from a man in his forties or fifties in good health. CDR3 DNA sequence: TGCAGTGCTAGAGATAAGAGGGTGACTGAGCAGTACTTC. This sequence encodes CSARDKRVTEQYF.